The 22 T cell receptor beta chains in this list originate from one sample, sequenced in a study of T-cell reconstitution after alpha-beta-depleted transplantation in children. It was with unique molecular identifiers that the TCRbeta library was prepared. In TCRdb, the PCR reads were re-called with MiXCR into one record per CDR3 protein. This table holds 500,000 to 650,000 distinct CDR3 sequences, 10% to 12% found once. The sample in question was PBMCs, mostly from graft donor cells, obtained 180 days after TCRalphabeta/CD19-depleted stem cell transplant. These receptors all come from a female patient between 2 and 15 years old who had a stem cell transplant for aplastic anemia, so the T cells may come from the graft donor.

This clonotype turned up a few times. The V gene is TRBV20-1, the J gene TRBJ2-1; 14 positions match TRBD2. This CDR3 is 16 amino acids long. The trim removed 3 bases at V and 7 bases at J, leaving 8 bases unmatched. The germline V gene has CDR1 DFQATT and CDR2 SNEGSKA (reference sequence). The CDR3 region is CSARPTSGRARNEQFF. DNA of the CDR3: TGCAGTGCTAGGCCGACTAGCGGGAGGGCTCGTAATGAGCAGTTCTTC.

This clonotype was found many times. V usage is TRBV5-1 and J usage is TRBJ2-3; D possibly corresponds to TRBD1 (6 bases). The CDR3 totals 15 residues. Germline values: CDR1 SGHRS, CDR2 YFSETQ. The V end lost 3 bases, the J end lost 6 bases, and 17 bases lay between the germline ends. CDR3 residues: CASSSSGALGDTQYF. The CDR3 nucleotides are TGCGCCAGCAGCTCCTCAGGGGCCCTCGGGGATACGCAGTATTTT.

This clonotype was recorded a few times. The J gene is TRBJ2-1, the V gene TRBV5-1, with a weak D call TRBD2 (5 bases). The CDR3 loop spans 15 amino acids. Germline values: CDR1 SGHRS, CDR2 YFSETQ. Trimming pared 0 bases from V and 3 bases from J, leaving 10 bases between. As DNA, the CDR3 is TGCGCCAGCAGCTTGGCAAGGACTGGCTACAATGAGCAGTTCTTC. Translation gives CASSLARTGYNEQFF. Based on the CDR3 plus reference TRBV5-1 and TRBJ2-1, the full variable domain is KAGVTQTPRYLIKTRGQQVTLSCSPISGHRSVSWYQQTPGQGLQFLFEYFSETQRNKGNFPGRFSGRQFSNSRSEMNVSTLELGDSALYLCASSLARTGYNEQFFGPGTRLTVL.

This clonotype showed up many times. CDR3 region: CASSLCITGKKLFF. CDR3 sequence (DNA): TGTGCCAGCAGTTTATGCATCACAGGGAAAAAACTGTTTTTT. V gene TRBV28 combines with J gene TRBJ1-4; D may be TRBD1 (6 bases). The V gene lost 0 bases and the J gene lost 9 bases, with 11 bases spanning the gap. The CDR3 extends over 14 amino acids. Germline loops: CDR1 MDHEN, CDR2 SYDVKM.

The chain uses TRBV7-9 and TRBJ2-7, with 11 bases identical to TRBD2. The CDR3 extends over 15 amino acids. Unmatched junction bases numbered 1, after V lost 3 bases and J lost 0 bases. Germline-derived CDR1 and CDR2 are SEHNR and FQNEAQ (reference sequence). Written as DNA, the CDR3 is TGTGCCAGCAGCTTGACTAGCGGGACCTCCTACGAGCAGTACTTC. Protein: CASSLTSGTSYEQYF.

There are many counts of this clonotype. The genes are TRBV13 and TRBJ2-7; D remains ambiguous. CDR1 and CDR2 (germline): PRHDT, FYEKMQ (reference sequence). The germline V and J ends were trimmed by 3 bases and 4 bases, with 4 bases remaining between them. The CDR3 spans 11 residues. In nucleotides, the CDR3 is TGTGCCAGCAGCTTTAATTACGAGCAGTACTTC. This sequence encodes CASSFNYEQYF.

This chain connects TRBV4-3 to TRBJ1-1; D unclear. The CDR3 is 15 amino acids. The ends were cut back, 0 bases at V and 5 bases at J, with 13 bases in the middle. Germline V lookup: CDR1 LGHNA, CDR2 YSLEER. The CDR3 DNA sequence: TGCGCCAGCAGCCAAGAGATAGACACCGTTACTGAAGCTTTCTTT. Amino acid sequence: CASSQEIDTVTEAFF.

This clonotype was seen at least ten times. The CDR3 here is CASSFLGGINNEQFF. In DNA form, the CDR3 reads TGTGCCAGCAGTTTTTTAGGGGGCATTAACAATGAGCAGTTCTTC. The rearrangement joins TRBV27 to TRBJ2-1; 7 bases map to TRBD1. Trimming at V came to 3 bases and at J to 5 bases, leaving 7 bases not matched to a gene. The CDR3 runs 15 residues. Germline loops: CDR1 MNHEY, CDR2 SMNVEV (reference sequence).

This clonotype showed up many times. This rearrangement joins TRBV16 to TRBJ1-2; 7 bases align to TRBD1. V trimming: 1 base; J trimming: 0 bases; junction bases outside the gene matches: 11. Germline V gene lookup returns CDR1 KGHSY and CDR2 FQNENV. The CDR3 contains 18 residues. In DNA form, the CDR3 reads TGTGCCAGCAGCCAATTCTACGGGACAGATACCTCTAACTATGGCTACACCTTC. Its translation: CASSQFYGTDTSNYGYTF.

This clonotype has only a few counts. The chain employs TRBV6-2 or TRBV6-3 and TRBJ1-1; D not resolved. The CDR3 contains 10 residues. From germline, CDR1 is MNHEY and CDR2 SVGEGT. The ends were cut back, 5 bases at V and 10 bases at J, with 8 bases in the middle. This chain's CDR3 is CASSQGRAFF. DNA for the CDR3: TGTGCCAGCAGTCAAGGTCGAGCTTTCTTT.

This clonotype was counted a few times. The chain joins TRBV19 to TRBJ2-7; D may be TRBD1 (7 bases). CDR3 length equals 16 residues. Germline values: CDR1 LNHDA, CDR2 SQIVND (reference sequence). The ends were cut back, 11 bases at V and 1 base at J, with 24 bases in the middle. The CDR3 reads CACPSPGRGDSYEQYV. The CDR3 nucleotides are TGTGCCTGCCCCTCCCCAGGCAGGGGGGATTCCTACGAGCAGTACGTC.

In this sample, this clonotype turned up a few times. The chain uses TRBV5-1 and TRBJ2-3; D remains unclear. V lost 4 bases to trimming and J lost 2 bases, with 14 bases between them. Germline-derived CDR1 and CDR2 are SGHRS and YFSETQ. This CDR3 region has 15 residues. CDR3 in amino acids: CASSPRRKNTDTQYF. CDR3 nucleotides: TGCGCCAGCAGCCCCCGACGGAAGAACACAGATACGCAGTATTTT.

The rearrangement joins TRBV21-1 to TRBJ2-7; TRBD2 was called by the table and not checked on the DNA. TRBV21-1 is a pseudogene locus. This CDR3 comprises 22 residues. The CDR3 is CASSISGMSLPGLAGGPYEQYV. The DNA of the CDR3 is TGTGCCAGCAGCATATCCGGGATGAGTCTCCCGGGACTAGCGGGAGGCCCCTACGAGCAGTACGTC.

The chain employs TRBV20-1 and TRBJ1-4, with a possible D match to TRBD1 (5 bases). This CDR3 contains 15 residues. Per the germline V gene, CDR1 is DFQATT and CDR2 is SNEGSKA (reference sequence). Trimming took off 7 bases at V and 5 bases at J, with 20 bases between the two ends. CDR3 protein: CSVRRTGTGNEKLFF. In DNA, the CDR3 is TGCAGTGTCCGACGCACCGGGACGGGAAATGAAAAACTGTTTTTT.

This clonotype has more than one count but fewer than ten. The chain links TRBV28 to TRBJ2-3, with D perhaps given as TRBD1 or TRBD2 (5 bases each). This CDR3 is built from 14 residues. V was clipped by 10 bases and J by 0 bases, with 14 bases between them. Looked up from germline, CDR1 is MDHEN and CDR2 is SYDVKM. The CDR3 sequence: CATNRDASTDTQYF. The CDR3 coding sequence is TGTGCCACCAACCGGGACGCAAGCACAGATACGCAGTATTTT. Supplemented by reference TRBV28 and TRBJ2-3, the full variable domain reads DVKVTQSSRYLVKRTGEKVFLECVQDMDHENMFWYRQDPGLGLRLIYFSYDVKMKEKGDIPEGYSVSREKKERFSLILESASTNQTSMYLCATNRDASTDTQYFGPGTRLTVL.

This clonotype has only a few counts. The chain combines TRBV7-3 with TRBJ2-1; 11 bases map to TRBD1. J lost 2 bases, V lost 5 bases, and 5 bases had no gene match. CDR1 and CDR2 (germline): SGHTA, FQGTGA. There are 16 residues in the CDR3. Written as DNA, the CDR3 is TGTGCCAGCAGCGCCCAGGGACAGGGGGCCTACAATGAGCAGTTCTTC. Protein sequence: CASSAQGQGAYNEQFF.

V and J are TRBV20-1 and TRBJ2-5; 8 bases map to TRBD1. The CDR3 spans 15 residues. Germline trimming cut 0 bases from V and 7 bases from J; bases unmatched to any gene: 10. Looked up from germline, CDR1 is DFQATT and CDR2 is SNEGSKA (reference sequence). CDR3 amino acids: CSARDLTGAKGTQYF. CDR3 DNA sequence: TGCAGTGCTAGAGACCTGACAGGGGCCAAGGGGACCCAGTACTTC.

The genes are TRBV4-3 and TRBJ1-1; no reliable D call. The V gene's germline CDR1 is LGHNA and CDR2 YSLEER. This CDR3 has 13 amino acids. Trimming removed 0 bases from V and 4 bases from J, with 6 bases in between. This chain's CDR3 is CASSQDSATEAFF. CDR3 coding DNA: TGCGCCAGCAGCCAAGACTCAGCCACTGAAGCTTTCTTT.

The gene calls are TRBV5-1 and TRBJ2-7; TRBD1 matches 10 bases. Germline CDR1 is SGHRS and CDR2 is YFSETQ. The CDR3 consists of 14 residues. With V trimmed by 3 bases and J by 3 bases, 3 bases remained unmatched. In DNA, the CDR3 is TGCGCCAGCAGCTCTCGGACAGGGGGCTACGAGCAGTACTTC. This translates into CASSSRTGGYEQYF.

V is TRBV2 and J is TRBJ2-2; no firm D call. Deletions cut 7 bases from V and 4 bases from J, with 10 bases between. The CDR3 contains 13 residues. Germline CDR1 is SNHLY and CDR2 is FYNNEI. CDR3 in amino acids: CASKTVLTGELFF. In nucleotides, the CDR3 is TGTGCCAGCAAGACGGTCCTCACCGGGGAGCTGTTTTTT.

This clonotype was seen only a few times. The chain recombines TRBV7-2 with TRBJ2-2, with TRBD2 identical over 15 bases. There are 16 residues in the CDR3. Germline CDR1 SGHTA, CDR2 FQGNSA. J was trimmed by 10 bases and V by 5 bases; bases with no gene match: 8. The CDR3 sequence is CASSPGLAGGRMELFF. The CDR3 coding sequence is TGTGCCAGCAGCCCTGGACTAGCGGGAGGGCGGATGGAGCTGTTTTTT.

This clonotype showed up just a few times. DNA for the CDR3: TGTGCCAGCAGACCTACAGGGTGGGGGTACGAGCAGTACGTC. Its translation is CASRPTGWGYEQYV. V and J are TRBV27 and TRBJ2-7, with a weak D call TRBD1 (6 bases). CDR3 length: 14 residues. V was shortened by 6 bases and J by 4 bases, with 16 bases between the two germline ends. Germline-derived CDR1 and CDR2 are MNHEY and SMNVEV (reference sequence).